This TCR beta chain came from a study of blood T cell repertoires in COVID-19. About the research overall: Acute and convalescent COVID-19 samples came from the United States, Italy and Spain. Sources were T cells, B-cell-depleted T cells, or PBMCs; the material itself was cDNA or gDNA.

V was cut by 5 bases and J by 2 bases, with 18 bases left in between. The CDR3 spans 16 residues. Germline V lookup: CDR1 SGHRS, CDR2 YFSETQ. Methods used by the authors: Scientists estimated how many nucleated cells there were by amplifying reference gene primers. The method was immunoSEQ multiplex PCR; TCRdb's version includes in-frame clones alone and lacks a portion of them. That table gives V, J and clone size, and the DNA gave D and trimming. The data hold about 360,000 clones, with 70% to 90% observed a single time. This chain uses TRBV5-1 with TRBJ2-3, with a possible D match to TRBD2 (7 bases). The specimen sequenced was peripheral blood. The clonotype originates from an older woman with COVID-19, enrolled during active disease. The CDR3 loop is CASRVPSAGATDTQYF. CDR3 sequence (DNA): TGCGCCAGCAGGGTACCTTCCGCGGGGGCCACAGATACGCAGTATTTT.